One T cell receptor (beta chain) is described in this entry. In the original processing: Amplification of reference gene primers was used by the study to estimate nucleated cell counts. TCRdb keeps only in-frame clones here, not all; method: immunoSEQ multiplex PCR. The V and J calls and clone size come from that table; D and trimming were worked out from the DNA. The repertoire holds 88,000 or so clones, with approximately 86% as singletons. Germline CDR1 is SGDLS and CDR2 is YYNGEE. V lost 7 bases and J lost 6, with 13 bases in between. CDR3 length equals 13 residues. This sample was taken from a study of blood T cell repertoires in COVID-19. Across the study: COVID-19 samples, acute and convalescent, were from the United States, Italy and Spain. Sample material is recorded as cDNA or gDNA derived from T cells, B-cell-depleted T cells, or PBMCs.

This sequence was found in a man between 60 and 75 years old with acute or convalescent COVID-19. The sample was peripheral blood. This chain joins TRBV9 and TRBJ1-4, with a weak D call TRBD1 (6 bases). The CDR3 reads CASAGASDEKLFF. The CDR3 coding sequence is TGTGCCAGCGCGGGGGCAAGTGATGAAAAACTGTTTTTT.